Presented here are 5 T cell receptor beta chains from one specimen sequenced in a study of circulating and synovial CD4+ cells in juvenile arthritis. Sequencing used immunoSEQ multiplex PCR; TCRdb keeps in-frame clones, though not all of them. The table records around 2,000 clones, 91% of them present only once. Material: HLA-DR+ CD4+ T cells from blood. Subset: circulating pathogenic-like lymphocytes, sorted as HLA-DR+CD14-CD3+CD4+CD25low/- blood T cells. The receptors were gathered from a human donor with juvenile idiopathic arthritis.

This chain connects TRBV5-1 to TRBJ1-2, with D perhaps matching TRBD1 (6 bases). From germline, CDR1 is SGHRS and CDR2 YFSETQ. With 4 bases removed from V and 4 bases from J, the gap between germline ends came to 14 bases. The CDR3 loop spans 14 amino acids. Here the CDR3 DNA reads TGCGCCAGCAGCCAAGAGGGGGAACCCTATGGCTACACCTTC. It specifies CASSQEGEPYGYTF.

The CDR3 loop is CASSSEGGAGSPLHF. CDR3 nucleotide sequence: TGCGCCAGCAGCTCCGAAGGGGGGGCTGGTTCACCCCTCCACTTT. The chain has TRBV5-1 and TRBJ1-6; D may be TRBD1 (6 bases). Trimming pared 3 bases from V and 9 bases from J, leaving 16 bases between. Per germline, CDR1 SGHRS and CDR2 YFSETQ. The CDR3 length is 15 residues.

The V and J genes are TRBV16 and TRBJ2-7; 8 nucleotides align to TRBD1. This CDR3 region has 18 residues. The germline CDR1 and CDR2 sequences are KGHSY and FQNENV. J gave up 5 bases and V 0 bases, and 15 bases lay outside the gene matches. CDR3 sequence reads: CASSQSGGRGLLADEQYF. Written as DNA, the CDR3 is TGTGCCAGCAGCCAATCCGGGGGCAGGGGGCTACTGGCTGACGAGCAGTACTTC.

This clone was seen only once. The V gene is TRBV7-2, the J gene TRBJ2-1; TRBD2 agrees at 8 bases. This CDR3 is built from 15 residues. The germline V gene has CDR1 SGHTA and CDR2 FQGNSA. Unmatched junction bases numbered 2, after V lost 1 base and J lost 3 bases. CDR3 bases: TGTGCCAGCAGCTTAGGCAGCGGGAGCTACAATGAGCAGTTCTTC. Translated, it gives CASSLGSGSYNEQFF.

The chain carries TRBV20-1 and TRBJ2-7; D is undetermined. Trimming removed 6 bases at V and 2 bases at J, with 5 bases between. Germline V gene lookup returns CDR1 DFQATT and CDR2 SNEGSKA (reference sequence). CDR3 length equals 10 residues. The CDR3 sequence is CSARTYEQYF. The CDR3 DNA follows: TGCAGTGCCAGGACCTACGAGCAGTACTTC.